In its sample, the clone carrying this TCR delta chain ranks as medium-sized (0.01 to 0.1%). TCRdb re-called the RT-PCR reads using CATT. The profile shows fewer than 2,000 delta-chain clones, roughly 4.5% of them singletons. The ends lost 0 bases at V and 1 base at J; junction bases unmatched: 19. Germline loops: CDR1 GEAIGNYY, CDR2 EKD. This CDR3 region has 22 residues. This record comes from a study of gamma-delta T cells after stem cell transplantation. The receptor was derived from a human donor. It is not recorded whose cells these are; they may come from a transplant donor. Source material: gamma-delta T cells. V usage is TRDV2 and J usage is TRDJ1; 13 bases are a match to TRDD3. The CDR3 sequence is CACDTVSGLGDTFPLGTDKLIF. CDR3 bases: TGTGCCTGTGACACCGTATCGGGACTGGGGGATACGTTCCCCCTGGGCACCGATAAACTCATCTTT.